The 14 T cell receptor beta chains below were found in one sample sequenced in a study of blood T cell repertoires in COVID-19. Only in-frame clones appear in the TCRdb table, and some are missing; sequencing was by immunoSEQ multiplex PCR. The data contain more than 85,000 clones, 89% of them singletons. Specimen: peripheral blood. Receptors originate from a woman in her seventies with acute or convalescent COVID-19.

The V gene is TRBV5-1, the J gene TRBJ2-7; the match to TRBD2 covers 13 bases. CDR3 length: 16 residues. Germline values: CDR1 SGHRS, CDR2 YFSETQ. J gave up 3 bases and V 4 bases, and 7 bases lay outside the gene matches. CDR3 nucleotide sequence: TGCGCCAGCAGCAAGGCGACTAGCGGGGGGCTCTACGAGCAGTACTTC. Encoded protein: CASSKATSGGLYEQYF.

V usage is TRBV28 and J usage is TRBJ2-3; 9 bases line up with TRBD1. The CDR3 extends over 15 amino acids. Looked up from germline, CDR1 is MDHEN and CDR2 is SYDVKM. Losses at the gene ends were 3 bases for V and 6 bases for J; bases not matched to a gene: 7. The CDR3: CASSLGTGRSDTQYF. Written as DNA, the CDR3 is TGTGCCAGCAGTTTGGGGACAGGGAGGTCGGATACGCAGTATTTT. The full variable domain, completed using reference TRBV28 and TRBJ2-3, is DVKVTQSSRYLVKRTGEKVFLECVQDMDHENMFWYRQDPGLGLRLIYFSYDVKMKEKGDIPEGYSVSREKKERFSLILESASTNQTSMYLCASSLGTGRSDTQYFGPGTRLTVL.

V usage is TRBV24-1 and J usage is TRBJ2-5, with 10 bases that match TRBD2. The CDR3 loop spans 16 amino acids. The germline V gene encodes CDR1 KGHDR and CDR2 SFDVKD. V trimming: 2 bases; J trimming: 5 bases; junction bases outside the gene matches: 7. The CDR3 DNA is TGTGCCACCAGTGATTCTCTAGCGGGAGTCCTGGAGACCCAGTACTTC. Amino acid sequence: CATSDSLAGVLETQYF.

This sequence joins TRBV3-1 (or the pseudogene TRBV3-2) and TRBJ2-3, with D possibly TRBD2 on 7 matching bases. This CDR3 region has 15 residues. Germline CDR1 is LGHDT and CDR2 is YNNKEL (reference sequence). V was clipped by 3 bases and J by 3 bases, with 13 bases between them. In nucleotides, the CDR3 is TGTGCCAGCAGCCAGGGCGGGGGCGGTACAGATACGCAGTATTTT. It codes for CASSQGGGGTDTQYF.

This clone came up once. This chain connects TRBV3-1 (or the pseudogene TRBV3-2) to TRBJ1-4; the D is unclear. The ends were cut back, 0 bases at V and 5 bases at J, with 7 bases in the middle. The CDR3 has 14 residues. Germline values: CDR1 LGHDT, CDR2 YNNKEL (reference sequence). In nucleotides, the CDR3 is TGTGCCAGCAGCCAAGAGGTCAGAAATGAAAAACTGTTTTTT. Amino acids: CASSQEVRNEKLFF.

V usage is TRBV20-1 and J usage is TRBJ2-2, with 7 positions matching TRBD2. This CDR3 is built from 16 residues. The germline V gene encodes CDR1 DFQATT and CDR2 SNEGSKA (reference sequence). V was pared by 3 bases and J by 5 bases, with 12 bases of the junction left unmatched. The DNA for the CDR3 is TGCAGTGCTAGTAGGGAGGGCGGTGGTGGAACCGGGGAGCTGTTTTTT. Protein product: CSASREGGGGTGELFF.

The chain couples TRBV28 to TRBJ2-1, with 10 bases aligning to TRBD1. This CDR3 contains 16 residues. V trimming: 2 bases; J trimming: 8 bases; junction bases outside the gene matches: 9. Germline lookup yields CDR1 MDHEN and CDR2 SYDVKM. The CDR3 loop is CASSLGTGEFTDEQFF. CDR3 nucleotides: TGTGCCAGCAGTTTAGGGACAGGGGAATTCACGGATGAGCAGTTCTTC.

The rearrangement joins TRBV7-9 to TRBJ1-2, with a possible D match to TRBD1 (6 bases). Germline V CDR1 and CDR2: SEHNR, FQNEAQ (reference sequence). V was pared by 5 bases and J by 8 bases, with 24 bases between. The CDR3 runs to 16 residues. The CDR3 loop is CASSIGTTGEFGGYTF. The CDR3 bases are TGTGCCAGCAGCATCGGGACAACGGGTGAATTTGGCGGCTACACCTTC.

V gene TRBV3-1 (or the pseudogene TRBV3-2) combines with J gene TRBJ1-2, with 8 bases that match TRBD1. CDR1 is LGHDT, CDR2 YNNKEL, per germline (reference sequence). The CDR3 covers 14 residues. Trimming cost V 1 base and J 8 bases; bases outside gene matches: 6. CDR3 region: CASSQGGQGAGYTF. Written as DNA, the CDR3 is TGTGCCAGCAGCCAAGGAGGGCAGGGGGCCGGCTACACCTTC.

J is TRBJ1-2 and V is TRBV5-1; D remains ambiguous. Looked up from germline, CDR1 is SGHRS and CDR2 is YFSETQ. V lost 0 bases and J 0 bases, leaving 6 bases between the germline ends. CDR3 length: 14 residues. The CDR3 loop is CASSLGGPNYGYTF. CDR3 DNA: TGCGCCAGCAGCTTGGGAGGGCCTAACTATGGCTACACCTTC.

The chain joins TRBV5-1 to TRBJ2-3; 7 bases fit TRBD2. The CDR3 is 16 amino acids. With 0 bases clipped from V and 2 bases from J, the junction kept 6 bases outside the gene matches. Germline-derived CDR1 and CDR2 are SGHRS and YFSETQ. DNA for the CDR3: TGCGCCAGCAGCTTGGGTCCTAGCGGAGACACAGATACGCAGTATTTT. Translation: CASSLGPSGDTDTQYF.

Concerning this clone: This same CDR3 is encoded by further DNA sequences in the sample. The V call is TRBV5-1, the J call TRBJ1-1; D might be TRBD1 (6 bases). CDR1 and CDR2 from the germline V gene are SGHRS and YFSETQ. V dropped 2 bases and J dropped 1 base, with 9 bases sitting between them. The CDR3 spans 14 residues. CDR3 in DNA: TGCGCCAGCAGCTTACAGGGTACGAACACTGAAGCTTTCTTT. It encodes CASSLQGTNTEAFF. The variable domain in full, completed from reference TRBV5-1 and TRBJ1-1, reads KAGVTQTPRYLIKTRGQQVTLSCSPISGHRSVSWYQQTPGQGLQFLFEYFSETQRNKGNFPGRFSGRQFSNSRSEMNVSTLELGDSALYLCASSLQGTNTEAFFGQGTRLTVV.

The rearrangement joins TRBV4-2 to TRBJ2-2; D not certain. With 0 bases removed from V and 6 bases from J, the gap between germline ends came to 8 bases. Germline values: CDR1 LGHNA, CDR2 YNFKEQ. CDR3 size: 14 residues. In DNA, the CDR3 is TGTGCCAGCAGCCAAGATGGTGGAGCCGGGGAGCTGTTTTTT. It yields the protein CASSQDGGAGELFF.

This clone has only a few counts. The chain employs TRBV7-9 and TRBJ2-1; possible D gene TRBD2, 6 bases. V was trimmed by 10 bases and J by 2 bases, leaving 15 bases between them. Germline V lookup: CDR1 SEHNR, CDR2 FQNEAQ (reference sequence). This CDR3 region has 14 residues. In DNA form, the CDR3 reads TGTGCCACCGCCCGGGAGCTGGCCTACAATGAGCAGTTCTTC. Translating gives CATARELAYNEQFF.